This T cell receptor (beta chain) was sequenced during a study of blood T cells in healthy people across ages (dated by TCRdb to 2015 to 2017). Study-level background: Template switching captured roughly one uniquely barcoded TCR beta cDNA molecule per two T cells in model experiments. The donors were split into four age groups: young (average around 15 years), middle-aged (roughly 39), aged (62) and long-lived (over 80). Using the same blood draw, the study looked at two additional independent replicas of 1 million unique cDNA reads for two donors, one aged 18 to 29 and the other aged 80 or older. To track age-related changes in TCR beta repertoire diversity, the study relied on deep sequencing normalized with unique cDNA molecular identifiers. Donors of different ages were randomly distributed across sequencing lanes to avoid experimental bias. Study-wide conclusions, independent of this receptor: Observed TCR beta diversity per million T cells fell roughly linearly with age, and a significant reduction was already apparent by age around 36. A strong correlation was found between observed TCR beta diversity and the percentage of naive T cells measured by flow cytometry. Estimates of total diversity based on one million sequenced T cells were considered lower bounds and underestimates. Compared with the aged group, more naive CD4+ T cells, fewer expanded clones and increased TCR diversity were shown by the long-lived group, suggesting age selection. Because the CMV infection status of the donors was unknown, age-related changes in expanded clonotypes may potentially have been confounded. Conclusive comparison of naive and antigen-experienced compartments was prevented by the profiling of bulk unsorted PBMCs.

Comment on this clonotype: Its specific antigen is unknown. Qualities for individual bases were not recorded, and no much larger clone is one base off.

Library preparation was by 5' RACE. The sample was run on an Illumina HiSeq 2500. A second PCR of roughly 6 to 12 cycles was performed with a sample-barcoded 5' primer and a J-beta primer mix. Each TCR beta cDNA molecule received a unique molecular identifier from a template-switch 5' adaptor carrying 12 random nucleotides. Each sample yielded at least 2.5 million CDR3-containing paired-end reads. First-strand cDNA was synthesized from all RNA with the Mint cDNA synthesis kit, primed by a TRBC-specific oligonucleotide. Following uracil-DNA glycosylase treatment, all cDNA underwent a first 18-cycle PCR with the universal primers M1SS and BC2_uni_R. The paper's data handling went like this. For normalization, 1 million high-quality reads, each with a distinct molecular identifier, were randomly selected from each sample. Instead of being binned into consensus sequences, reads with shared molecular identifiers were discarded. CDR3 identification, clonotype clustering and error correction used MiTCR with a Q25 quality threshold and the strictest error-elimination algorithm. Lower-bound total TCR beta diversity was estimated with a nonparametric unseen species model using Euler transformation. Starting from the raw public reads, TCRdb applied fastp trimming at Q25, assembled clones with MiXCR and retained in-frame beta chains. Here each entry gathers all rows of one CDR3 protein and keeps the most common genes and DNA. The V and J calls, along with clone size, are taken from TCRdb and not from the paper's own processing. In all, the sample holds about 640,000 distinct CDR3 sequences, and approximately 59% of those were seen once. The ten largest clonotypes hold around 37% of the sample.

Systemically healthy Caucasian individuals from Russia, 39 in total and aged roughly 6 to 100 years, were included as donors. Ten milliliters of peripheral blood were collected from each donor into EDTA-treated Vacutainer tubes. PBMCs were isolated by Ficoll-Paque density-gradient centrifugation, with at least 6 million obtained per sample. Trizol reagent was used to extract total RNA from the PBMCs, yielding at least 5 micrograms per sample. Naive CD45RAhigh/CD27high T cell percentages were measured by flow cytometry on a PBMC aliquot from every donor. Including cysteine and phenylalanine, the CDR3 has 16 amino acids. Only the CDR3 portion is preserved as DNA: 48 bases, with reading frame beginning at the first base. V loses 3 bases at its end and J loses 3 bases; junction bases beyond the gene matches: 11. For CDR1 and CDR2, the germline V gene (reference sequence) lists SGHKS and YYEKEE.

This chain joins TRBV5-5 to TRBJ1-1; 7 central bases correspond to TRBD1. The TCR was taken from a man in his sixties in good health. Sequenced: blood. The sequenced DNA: TGTGCCAGCAGCTCGCGGGACAGCCAATATGACACTGAAGCTTTCTTT. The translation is CASSSRDSQYDTEAFF.